A selection of T cell receptor beta chains follows, all from one sample in a study of T-cell memory formation after mild COVID-19. TCRdb re-called the 5' RACE reads with MiXCR, one entry per CDR3 protein. The sample has 300,000 to 400,000 distinct CDR3 sequences; about a sixth are singletons. The specimen was PBMCs or a T cell subset sorted from them (not recorded which). Receptors were obtained from a man aged 18 to 30 who had mild COVID-19 (a few samples of this study predate the infection). Cell type and time point are not known. Each CDR3 is given with its conserved first and last residue. D genes are given only for firm matches. Expanded clones get a size class; other rows say once, few or many, or leave the size out.

d_call	clone_size	v_call	j_call	cdr3_nt	cdr3_aa
.	few	TRBV7-9	TRBJ2-7	TGTGCCAGCAGACTCGGGACGGAGGTCTACGAGCAGTACTTC	CASRLGTEVYEQYF
.	.	TRBV28	TRBJ1-1	TGTGCCAGCAGTTCCGGGGCGCGTGGGACTGAAGCTTTCTTT	CASSSGARGTEAFF
.	.	TRBV10-3	TRBJ1-1	TGTGCCATCAGTGAGTCGCGCAGGGCCTTTGAAGCTTTCTTT	CAISESRRAFEAFF
.	.	TRBV29-1	TRBJ2-3	TGCAGCGTTGAAAAGGGCACCACAGATACGCAGTATTTT	CSVEKGTTDTQYF
.	few	TRBV5-1	TRBJ1-2	TGCGCCAGCAGCTTGGCCGGCCGGGATAACTATGGCTACACCTTC	CASSLAGRDNYGYTF
.	.	TRBV20-1	TRBJ2-5	TGCAGTGCTTTGGGCCTGTCCGTGACCCAGTACTTC	CSALGLSVTQYF
.	.	TRBV4-3	TRBJ1-1	TGCGCCAGCAGCCAAGACCCGGCCGTGGGGGGCACTGAAGCTTTCTTT	CASSQDPAVGGTEAFF
.	few	TRBV12-5	TRBJ2-3	TGTGCTAGTGCCAAAACCCGGGAACTAACTACAGATACGCAGTATTTT	CASAKTRELTTDTQYF
.	few	TRBV7-6	TRBJ1-6	TGTGCCAGCAGCTTAGTAGTCCCGGGGGACGGTTCACCCCTCCACTTT	CASSLVVPGDGSPLHF
.	few	TRBV15	TRBJ1-1	TGTGCCACCAGCAGCTCAGGGCGGGGTTTCACTGAAGCTTTCTTT	CATSSSGRGFTEAFF
.	many	TRBV6-5	TRBJ2-6	TGTGCCAGCAGGACACAGGGATCTGGGGCCAACGTCCTGACTTTC	CASRTQGSGANVLTF
.	few	TRBV6-5	TRBJ1-1	TGTGCCAGCAGTGTCACAGGGAGGCGGACTGAAGCTTTCTTT	CASSVTGRRTEAFF
.	.	TRBV12-5	TRBJ2-3	TGTGCTAGTGGTTCCGAGTTTCCAGATACGCAGTATTTT	CASGSEFPDTQYF
TRBD2	few	TRBV7-2	TRBJ2-3	TGTGCCAGCAGCTTAGAGATACTAGCGGGCTCGTTCACAGATACGCAGTATTTT	CASSLEILAGSFTDTQYF
.	.	TRBV7-6	TRBJ2-5	TGTGCCAGCAGCTACGGACTGAAGGAGACCCAGTACTTC	CASSYGLKETQYF
TRBD2	.	TRBV12-3/TRBV12-4	TRBJ2-7	TGTGCCAGTGCTAGCGGGGGGCTGAACGAGCAGTACTTC	CASASGGLNEQYF
.	.	TRBV19	TRBJ1-2	TGTGCCAGTAACAAAAGGAGCTATGGCTACACCTTC	CASNKRSYGYTF
.	few	TRBV20-1	TRBJ2-7	TGCAGTGCTAGCCCGACATCCTACGAGCAGTACTTC	CSASPTSYEQYF
.	.	TRBV20-1	TRBJ1-6	TGCAGTGCTGGCAAATACGGGACACCATATAATTCACCCCTCCACTTT	CSAGKYGTPYNSPLHF
.	.	TRBV5-1	TRBJ2-7	TGCGCCAGCAGCCCAAGGGACTCCTACTCCTACGAGCAGTACTTC	CASSPRDSYSYEQYF
TRBD1	few	TRBV27	TRBJ2-5	TGTGCCAGCAGTTTCGGACAGGCGAACCAAGAGACCCAGTACTTC	CASSFGQANQETQYF
.	.	TRBV7-2	TRBJ1-5	TGTGCCAGCAGCTTATGGCAGAATCAGCCCCAGCATTTT	CASSLWQNQPQHF
.	.	TRBV12-3/TRBV12-4	TRBJ2-7	TGTGCCAGCAGTTCACCCGCTTCCTACGAGCAGTACTTC	CASSSPASYEQYF
.	.	TRBV7-2	TRBJ2-4	TGTGCCAGCAGCTTAGGTGCGAGGAACATTCAGTACTTC	CASSLGARNIQYF
.	many	TRBV18	TRBJ1-2	TGTGCCAGCTCAGCGGCAAACTCGGATGTAGGCTACACCTTC	CASSAANSDVGYTF
.	.	TRBV6-5	TRBJ1-1	TGTGCCAGCAGTTACGGACAGACTGAAGCTTTCTTT	CASSYGQTEAFF
TRBD2	few	TRBV4-2	TRBJ2-1	TGTGCCAGCAGCCAAGTAGCGGGGGGCAACAATGAGCAGTTCTTC	CASSQVAGGNNEQFF
TRBD2	few	TRBV7-9	TRBJ2-5	TGTGCCAGCACCCCGGGAGGGTTGCGGGGAGAGACCCAGTACTTC	CASTPGGLRGETQYF
TRBD2	.	TRBV11-2	TRBJ2-3	TGTGCCAGCAGCCCGAGTCCTGGCGGGGGGGCGGACGGCACAGATACGCAGTATTTT	CASSPSPGGGADGTDTQYF
.	.	TRBV7-9	TRBJ2-4	TGTGCCAGCAGCCGGAGGAGCAGGGGCGACCTAGCCAAAAACATTCAGTACTTC	CASSRRSRGDLAKNIQYF
.	.	TRBV4-3	TRBJ2-2	TGCGCCAGCAGCCAAGATCCAGAGCCCCACACCGGGGAGCTGTTTTTT	CASSQDPEPHTGELFF
TRBD1	few	TRBV12-3/TRBV12-4	TRBJ1-5	TGTGCCAGCAGTTTCCGGACAGGGGGGCCTTGGCCCCAGCATTTT	CASSFRTGGPWPQHF
.	few	TRBV27	TRBJ1-6	TGTGCCAGCAGCCGCGGGGAGTCCTATAATTCACCCCTCCACTTT	CASSRGESYNSPLHF
.	few	TRBV5-1	TRBJ2-5	TGCGCCAGCAGCTTGGACAGGGAAAGAGAGACCCAGTACTTC	CASSLDRERETQYF
.	few	TRBV18	TRBJ1-2	TGTGCCAGCTCGACCGGGGGGGTCCGGAACTATGGCTACACCTTC	CASSTGGVRNYGYTF
TRBD2	.	TRBV5-1	TRBJ2-7	TGCGCCAGCAGAAGGACGACTAGCGCGGACGAGCAGTACTTC	CASRRTTSADEQYF
.	few	TRBV4-3	TRBJ2-5	TGCGCCAGCAGCCAAGAGTCAGCGGAAGAGACCCAGTACTTC	CASSQESAEETQYF
TRBD2	.	TRBV5-1	TRBJ2-3	TGCGCCAGCAGCCCTAGGACTAGCGGGGATACGCAGTGTTTT	CASSPRTSGDTQCF
.	many	TRBV27	TRBJ1-6	TGTGCCAGCAGTTTTAGTGGTAATTCACCCCTCCACTTT	CASSFSGNSPLHF
.	.	TRBV7-2	TRBJ2-2	TGTGCCAGCACCCCAATGTGGGGGCCCGGGGAGCTGTTTTTT	CASTPMWGPGELFF
TRBD2	few	TRBV5-5	TRBJ2-1	TGTGCCAGCAGCTGGCCAGGGAGGGAGCGAGAGCAGTTCTTC	CASSWPGREREQFF
.	.	TRBV7-9	TRBJ2-1	TGTGCCAGCAGCTTAGCACGGACTTTGCACAATGAGCAGTTCTTC	CASSLARTLHNEQFF
.	.	TRBV6-5	TRBJ2-2	TGTGCCGGAGGGCCAGAGGGATCCGGGGAGCTGTTTTTT	CAGGPEGSGELFF
TRBD1	.	TRBV5-6	TRBJ1-2	TGTGCCAGCAGCGGTAGTTTCCGGGACAGCCCCGGGTACACCTTC	CASSGSFRDSPGYTF
.	few	TRBV7-6	TRBJ1-1	TGTGCCAGCAGCCAACCCAAGGGGGTGAACACTGAAGCTTTCTTT	CASSQPKGVNTEAFF
TRBD1	.	TRBV7-3	TRBJ1-1	TGTGCCAGCAGCTCCTTCGGACAGGGGGAAGCTTTCTTT	CASSSFGQGEAFF